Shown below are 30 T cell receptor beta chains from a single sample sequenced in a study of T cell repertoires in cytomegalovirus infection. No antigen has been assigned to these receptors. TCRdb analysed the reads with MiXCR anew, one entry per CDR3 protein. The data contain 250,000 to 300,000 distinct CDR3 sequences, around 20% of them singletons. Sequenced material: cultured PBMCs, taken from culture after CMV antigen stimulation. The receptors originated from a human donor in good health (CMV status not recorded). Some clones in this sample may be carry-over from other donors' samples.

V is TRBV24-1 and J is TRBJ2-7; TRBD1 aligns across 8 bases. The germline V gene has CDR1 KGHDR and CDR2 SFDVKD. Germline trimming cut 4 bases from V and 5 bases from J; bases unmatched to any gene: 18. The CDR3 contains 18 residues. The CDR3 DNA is TGTGCCACCAGTGAGTCCCACCGTGGACAGGGTCTTTGCGACGAGCAGTACGTC. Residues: CATSESHRGQGLCDEQYV.

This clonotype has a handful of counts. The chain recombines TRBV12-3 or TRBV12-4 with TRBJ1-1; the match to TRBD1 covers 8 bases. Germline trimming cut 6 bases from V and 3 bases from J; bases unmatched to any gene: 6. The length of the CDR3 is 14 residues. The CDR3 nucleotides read TGTGCCAGCAGCAAGGACAGGGCCGACACTGAAGCTTTCTTT. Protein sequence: CASSKDRADTEAFF.

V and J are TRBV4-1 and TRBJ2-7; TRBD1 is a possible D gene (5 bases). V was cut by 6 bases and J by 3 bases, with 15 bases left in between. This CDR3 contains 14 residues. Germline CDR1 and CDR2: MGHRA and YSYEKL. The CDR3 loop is CASRPQVTYYEQYF. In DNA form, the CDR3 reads TGCGCCAGCAGGCCACAGGTGACCTACTACGAGCAGTACTTC.

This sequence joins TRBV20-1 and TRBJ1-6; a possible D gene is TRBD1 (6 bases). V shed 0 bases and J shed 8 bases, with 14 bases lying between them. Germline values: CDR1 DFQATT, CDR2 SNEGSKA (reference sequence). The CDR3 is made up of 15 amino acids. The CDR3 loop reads CSARDLKGGHSPLHF. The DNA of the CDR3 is TGCAGTGCTAGAGATCTAAAAGGGGGACATTCACCCCTCCACTTT.

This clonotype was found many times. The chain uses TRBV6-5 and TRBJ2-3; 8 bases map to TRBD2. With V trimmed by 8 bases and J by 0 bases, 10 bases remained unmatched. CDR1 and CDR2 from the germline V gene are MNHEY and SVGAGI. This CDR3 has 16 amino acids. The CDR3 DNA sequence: TGTGCCAGCTACGGGGGGGGTCCACTCAGCACAGATACGCAGTATTTT. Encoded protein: CASYGGGPLSTDTQYF.

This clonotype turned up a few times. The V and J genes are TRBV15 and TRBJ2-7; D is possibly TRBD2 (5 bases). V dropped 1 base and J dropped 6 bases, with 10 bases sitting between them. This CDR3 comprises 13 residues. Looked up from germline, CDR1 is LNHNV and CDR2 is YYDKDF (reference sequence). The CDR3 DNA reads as TGTGCCACCAGCAGAGTTGGTGAGGGCGAGCAGTACTTC. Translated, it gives CATSRVGEGEQYF.

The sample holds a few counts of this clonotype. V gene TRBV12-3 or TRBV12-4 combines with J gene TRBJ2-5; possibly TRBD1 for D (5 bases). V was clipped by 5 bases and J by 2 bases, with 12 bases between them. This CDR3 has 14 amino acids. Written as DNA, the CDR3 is TGTGCCAGCAGTCCGACCGACAGACAAGAGACCCAGTACTTC. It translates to CASSPTDRQETQYF.

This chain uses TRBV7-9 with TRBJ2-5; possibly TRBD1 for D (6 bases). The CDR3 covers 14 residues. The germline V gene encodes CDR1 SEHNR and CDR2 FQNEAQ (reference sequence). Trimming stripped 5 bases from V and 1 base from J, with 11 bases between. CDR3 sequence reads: CASSQDSFQETQYF. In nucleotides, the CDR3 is TGTGCCAGCAGCCAGGACAGTTTCCAAGAGACCCAGTACTTC.

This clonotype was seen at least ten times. The chain's CDR3 is CASSTLAGESNEQFF. CDR3 DNA: TGTGCCAGCAGCACACTAGCGGGAGAAAGCAATGAGCAGTTCTTC. V usage is TRBV7-9 and J usage is TRBJ2-1; 11 bases fit TRBD2. J lost 6 bases, V lost 5 bases, and 6 bases had no gene match. This CDR3 region has 15 residues. CDR1 and CDR2 from the germline V gene are SEHNR and FQNEAQ (reference sequence).

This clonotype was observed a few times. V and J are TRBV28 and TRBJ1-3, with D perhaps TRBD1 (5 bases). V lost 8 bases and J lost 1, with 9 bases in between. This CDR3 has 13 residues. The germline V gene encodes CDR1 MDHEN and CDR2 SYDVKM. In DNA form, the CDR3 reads TGTGCCAGCGCGGGGGAATCTGGAAACACCATATATTTT. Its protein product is CASAGESGNTIYF.

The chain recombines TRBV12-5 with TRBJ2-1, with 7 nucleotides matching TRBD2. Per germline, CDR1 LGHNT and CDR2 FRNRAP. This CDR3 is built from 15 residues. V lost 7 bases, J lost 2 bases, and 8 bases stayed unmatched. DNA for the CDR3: TGTGCTAGTGCATTCGGGGGAGGGCCCTACAATGAGCAGTTCTTC. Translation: CASAFGGGPYNEQFF.

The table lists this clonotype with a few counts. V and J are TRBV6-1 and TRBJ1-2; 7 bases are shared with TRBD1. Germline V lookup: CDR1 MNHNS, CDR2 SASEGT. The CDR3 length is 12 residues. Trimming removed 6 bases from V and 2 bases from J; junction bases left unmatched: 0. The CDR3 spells CASRQGNYGYTF. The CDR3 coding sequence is TGTGCCAGCAGACAGGGGAACTATGGCTACACCTTC.

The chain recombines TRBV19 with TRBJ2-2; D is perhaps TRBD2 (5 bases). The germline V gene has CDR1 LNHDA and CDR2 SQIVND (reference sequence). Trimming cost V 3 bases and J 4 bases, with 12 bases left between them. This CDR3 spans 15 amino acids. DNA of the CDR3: TGTGCCAGTAGTATGGGGATAGCGAGCACCGGGGAGCTGTTTTTT. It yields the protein CASSMGIASTGELFF.

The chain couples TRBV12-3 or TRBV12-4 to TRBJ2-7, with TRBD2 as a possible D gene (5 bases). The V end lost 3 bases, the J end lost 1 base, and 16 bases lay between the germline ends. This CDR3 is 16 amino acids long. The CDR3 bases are TGTGCCAGCAGTTTCGCGAGTCTGTGGGAGTCCTACGAGCAGTACTTC. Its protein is CASSFASLWESYEQYF.

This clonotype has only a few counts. The CDR3 loop is CASSTLNGGSYEQYV. Written as DNA, the CDR3 is TGTGCCAGCAGTACCTTAAACGGGGGCAGTTACGAGCAGTACGTC. This sequence joins TRBV6-1 and TRBJ2-7; the D gene could be TRBD1 or TRBD2 (6 bases each). Trimming shortened V by 5 bases and J by 4 bases, and 18 bases separated the two germline ends. The germline V gene has CDR1 MNHNS and CDR2 SASEGT. The CDR3 runs 15 residues.

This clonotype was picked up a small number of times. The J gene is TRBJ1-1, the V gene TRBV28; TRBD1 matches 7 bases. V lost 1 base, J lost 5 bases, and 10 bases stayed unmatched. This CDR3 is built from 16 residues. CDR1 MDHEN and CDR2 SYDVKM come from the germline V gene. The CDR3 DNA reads TGTGCCAGCAGTTTATCCCAGACAGGGATGAGAACTGAAGCTTTCTTT. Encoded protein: CASSLSQTGMRTEAFF.

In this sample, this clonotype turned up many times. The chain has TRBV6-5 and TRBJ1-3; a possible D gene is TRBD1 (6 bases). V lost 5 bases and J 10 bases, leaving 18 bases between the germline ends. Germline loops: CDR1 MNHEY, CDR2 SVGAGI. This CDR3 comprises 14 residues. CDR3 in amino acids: CASSAAGGSGTIYF. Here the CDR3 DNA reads TGTGCCAGCAGTGCCGCCGGGGGCAGCGGGACCATATATTTT.

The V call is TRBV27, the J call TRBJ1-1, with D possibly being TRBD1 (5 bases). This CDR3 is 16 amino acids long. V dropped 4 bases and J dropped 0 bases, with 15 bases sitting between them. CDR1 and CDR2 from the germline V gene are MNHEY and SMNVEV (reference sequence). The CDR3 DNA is TGTGCCAGCAGTTCCCATCAGGGTGCGATGAACACTGAAGCTTTCTTT. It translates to CASSSHQGAMNTEAFF.

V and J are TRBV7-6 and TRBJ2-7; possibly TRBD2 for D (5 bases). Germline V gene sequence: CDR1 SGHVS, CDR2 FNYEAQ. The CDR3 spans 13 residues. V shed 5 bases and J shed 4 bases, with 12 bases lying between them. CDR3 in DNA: TGTGCCAGCAGCCCCGGGGAAGGTTACGAGCAGTACGTC. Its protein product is CASSPGEGYEQYV.

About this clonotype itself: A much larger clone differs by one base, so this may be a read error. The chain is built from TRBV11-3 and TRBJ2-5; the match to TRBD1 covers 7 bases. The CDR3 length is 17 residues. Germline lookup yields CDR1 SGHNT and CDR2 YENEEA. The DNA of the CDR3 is TGTGCCAGCACCTTAGATAAACAGGGGCGATTTCGGGAGACCCAGTACTTC. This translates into CASTLDKQGRFRETQYF. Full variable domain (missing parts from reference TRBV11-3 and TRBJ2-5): EAGVVQSPRYKIIEKKQPVAFWCNPISGHNTLYWYLQNLGQGPELLIRYENEEAVDDSQLPKDRFSAERLKGVDSTLKIQPAELGDSAVYLCASTLDKQGRFRETQYFGPGTRLLVL.

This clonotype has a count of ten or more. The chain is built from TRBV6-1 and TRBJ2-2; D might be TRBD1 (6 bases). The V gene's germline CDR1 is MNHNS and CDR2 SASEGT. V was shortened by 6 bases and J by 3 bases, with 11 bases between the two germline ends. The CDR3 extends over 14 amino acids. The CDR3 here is CASRTGHDTGELFF. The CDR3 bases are TGTGCCAGCAGAACGGGACACGACACCGGGGAGCTGTTTTTT.

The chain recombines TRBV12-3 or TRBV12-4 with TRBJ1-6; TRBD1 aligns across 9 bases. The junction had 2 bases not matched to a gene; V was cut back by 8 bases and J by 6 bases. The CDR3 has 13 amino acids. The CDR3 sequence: CASQDRGNSPLHF. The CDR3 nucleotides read TGTGCCAGCCAGGACAGGGGTAATTCACCCCTCCACTTT.

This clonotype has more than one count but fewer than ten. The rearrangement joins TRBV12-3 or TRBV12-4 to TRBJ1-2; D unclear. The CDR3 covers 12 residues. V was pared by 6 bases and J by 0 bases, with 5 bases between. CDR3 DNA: TGTGCCAGCAGAGGACCTAACTATGGCTACACCTTC. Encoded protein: CASRGPNYGYTF.

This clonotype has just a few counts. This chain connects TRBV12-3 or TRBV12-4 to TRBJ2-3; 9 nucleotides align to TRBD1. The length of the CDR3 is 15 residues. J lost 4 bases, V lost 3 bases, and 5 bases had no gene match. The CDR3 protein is CASSLGDREADTQYF. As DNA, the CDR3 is TGTGCCAGCAGTTTGGGGGACAGGGAGGCAGATACGCAGTATTTT.

The CDR3 sequence: CASGPREDQPQHF. CDR3 coding DNA: TGTGCTAGTGGACCCAGGGAGGATCAGCCCCAGCATTTT. The chain couples TRBV12-5 to TRBJ1-5, with D maybe TRBD1 (5 bases). The length of the CDR3 is 13 residues. Per the germline V gene, CDR1 is LGHNT and CDR2 is FRNRAP. V lost 6 bases to trimming and J lost 5 bases, with 11 bases between them.

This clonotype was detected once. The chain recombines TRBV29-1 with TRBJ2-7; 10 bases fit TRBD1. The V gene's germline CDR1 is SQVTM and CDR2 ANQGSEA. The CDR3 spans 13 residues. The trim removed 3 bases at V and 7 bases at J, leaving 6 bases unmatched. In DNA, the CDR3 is TGCAGCGTTGAGGGACAGGGGCGTGGGGAGCAGTACTTC. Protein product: CSVEGQGRGEQYF.

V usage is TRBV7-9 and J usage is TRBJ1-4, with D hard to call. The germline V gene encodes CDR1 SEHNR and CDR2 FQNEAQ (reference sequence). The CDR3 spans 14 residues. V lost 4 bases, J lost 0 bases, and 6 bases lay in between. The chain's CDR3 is CASSYAATNEKLFF. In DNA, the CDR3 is TGTGCCAGCAGCTACGCAGCAACTAATGAAAAACTGTTTTTT.

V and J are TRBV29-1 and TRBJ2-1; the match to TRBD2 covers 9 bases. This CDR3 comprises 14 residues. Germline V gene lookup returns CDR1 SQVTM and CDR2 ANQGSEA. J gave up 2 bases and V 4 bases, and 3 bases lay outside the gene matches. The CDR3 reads CSVGAGGPYNEQFF. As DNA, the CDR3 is TGCAGCGTTGGAGCGGGAGGCCCCTACAATGAGCAGTTCTTC.

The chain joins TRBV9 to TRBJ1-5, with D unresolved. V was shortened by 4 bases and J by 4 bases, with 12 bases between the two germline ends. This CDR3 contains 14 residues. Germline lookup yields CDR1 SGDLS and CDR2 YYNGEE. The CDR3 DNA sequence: TGTGCCAGCAGCCCCGGACTAGGTAATCAGCCCCAGCATTTT. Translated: CASSPGLGNQPQHF.

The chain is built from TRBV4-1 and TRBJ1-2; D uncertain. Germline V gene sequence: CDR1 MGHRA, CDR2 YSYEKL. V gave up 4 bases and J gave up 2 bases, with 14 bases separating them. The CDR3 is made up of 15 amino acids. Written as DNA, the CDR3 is TGCGCCAGCAGCCCTATAGAAGGTCGGAACTATGGCTACACCTTC. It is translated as CASSPIEGRNYGYTF.